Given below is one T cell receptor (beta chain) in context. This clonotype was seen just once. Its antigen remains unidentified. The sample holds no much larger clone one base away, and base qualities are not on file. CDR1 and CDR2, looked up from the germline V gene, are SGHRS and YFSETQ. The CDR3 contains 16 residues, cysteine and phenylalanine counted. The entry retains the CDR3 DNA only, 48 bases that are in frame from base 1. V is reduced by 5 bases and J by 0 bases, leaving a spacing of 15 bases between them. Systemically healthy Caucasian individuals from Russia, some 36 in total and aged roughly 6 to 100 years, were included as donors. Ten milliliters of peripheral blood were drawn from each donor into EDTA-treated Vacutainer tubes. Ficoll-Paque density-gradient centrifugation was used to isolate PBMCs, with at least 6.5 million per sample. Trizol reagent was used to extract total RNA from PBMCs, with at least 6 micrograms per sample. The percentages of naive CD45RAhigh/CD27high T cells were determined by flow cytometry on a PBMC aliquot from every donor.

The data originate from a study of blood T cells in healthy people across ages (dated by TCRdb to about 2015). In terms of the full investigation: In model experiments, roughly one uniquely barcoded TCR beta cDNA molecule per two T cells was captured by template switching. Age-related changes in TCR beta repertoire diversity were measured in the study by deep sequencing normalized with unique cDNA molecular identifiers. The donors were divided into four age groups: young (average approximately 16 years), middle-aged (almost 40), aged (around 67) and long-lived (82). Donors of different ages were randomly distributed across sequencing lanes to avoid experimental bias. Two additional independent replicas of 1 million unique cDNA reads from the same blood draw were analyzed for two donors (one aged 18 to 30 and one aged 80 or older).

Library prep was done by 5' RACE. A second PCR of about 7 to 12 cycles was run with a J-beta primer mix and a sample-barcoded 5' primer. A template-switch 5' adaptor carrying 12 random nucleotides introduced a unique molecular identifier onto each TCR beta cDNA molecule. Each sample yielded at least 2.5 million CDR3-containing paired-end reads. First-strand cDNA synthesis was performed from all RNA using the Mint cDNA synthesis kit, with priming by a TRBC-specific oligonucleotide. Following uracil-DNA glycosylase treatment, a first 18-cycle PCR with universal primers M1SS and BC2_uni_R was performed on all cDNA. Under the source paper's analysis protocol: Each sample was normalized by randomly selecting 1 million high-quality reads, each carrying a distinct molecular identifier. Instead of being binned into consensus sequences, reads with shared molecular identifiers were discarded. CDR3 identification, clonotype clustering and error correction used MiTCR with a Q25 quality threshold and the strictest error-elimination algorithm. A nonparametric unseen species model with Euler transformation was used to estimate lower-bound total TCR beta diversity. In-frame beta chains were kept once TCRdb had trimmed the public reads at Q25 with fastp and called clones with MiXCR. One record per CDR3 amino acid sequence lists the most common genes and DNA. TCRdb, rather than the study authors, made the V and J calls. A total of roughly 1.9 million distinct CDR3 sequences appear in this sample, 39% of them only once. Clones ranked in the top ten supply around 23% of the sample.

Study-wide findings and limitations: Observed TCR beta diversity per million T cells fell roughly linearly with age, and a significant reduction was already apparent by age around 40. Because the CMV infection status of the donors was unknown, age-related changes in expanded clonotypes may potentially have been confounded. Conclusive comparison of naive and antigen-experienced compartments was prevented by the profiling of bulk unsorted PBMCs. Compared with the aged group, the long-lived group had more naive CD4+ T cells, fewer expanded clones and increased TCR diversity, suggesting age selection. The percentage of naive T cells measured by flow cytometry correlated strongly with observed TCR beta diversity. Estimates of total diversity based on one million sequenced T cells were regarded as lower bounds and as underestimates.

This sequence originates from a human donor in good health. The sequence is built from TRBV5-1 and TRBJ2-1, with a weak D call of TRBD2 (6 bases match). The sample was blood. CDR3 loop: CASSHELASSYNEQFF. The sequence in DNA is TGCGCCAGCAGTCACGAACTAGCTAGCTCCTACAATGAGCAGTTCTTC.